This passage covers 18 T cell receptor beta chains from one sample sequenced in a study of cytomegalovirus exposure and HLA in healthy donors. Only in-frame clones appear in the TCRdb table, and some are missing; sequencing was by immunoSEQ multiplex PCR. The data contain around 130,000 clones, about 84% of them singletons. Source material: PBMCs. The source is a woman aged 25 to 45 in good health and CMV-seronegative.

The genes are TRBV7-9 and TRBJ2-2, with a possible D match to TRBD1 (6 bases). V lost 5 bases and J 7 bases, leaving 17 bases between the germline ends. CDR3 length: 15 amino acids. Germline CDR1 reads SEHNR; CDR2 reads FQNEAQ (reference sequence). The CDR3 DNA is TGTGCCAGCAGCCTGGGACACCTAGAGAGCGGGGAGCTGTTTTTT. Its translation is CASSLGHLESGELFF. The full variable domain, completed using reference TRBV7-9 and TRBJ2-2, is DTGVSQNPRHKITKRGQNVTFRCDPISEHNRLYWYRQTLGQGPEFLTYFQNEAQLEKSRLLSDRFSAERPKGSFSTLEIQRTEQGDSAMYLCASSLGHLESGELFFGEGSRLTVL.

The rearrangement uses TRBV18 and TRBJ1-1; D is unresolved. V dropped 2 bases and J dropped 5 bases, with 9 bases sitting between them. The length of the CDR3 is 13 residues. Germline V gene sequence: CDR1 KGHSH, CDR2 LQKENI. This CDR3 is CASSPSGGTEAFF. The CDR3 DNA is TGTGCCAGCTCACCATCCGGAGGAACTGAAGCTTTCTTT.

The V and J genes are TRBV7-3 and TRBJ1-1; tentative D call: TRBD1 (6 bases). Germline CDR1 reads SGHTA; CDR2 reads FQGTGA. V lost 5 bases, J lost 2 bases, and 9 bases lay in between. CDR3 length: 13 amino acids. In DNA form, the CDR3 reads TGTGCCAGCAGCGTACAGGGAAACACTGAAGCTTTCTTT. The encoded protein is CASSVQGNTEAFF.

This rearrangement joins TRBV4-1 to TRBJ1-4; D is unclear. Germline V lookup: CDR1 MGHRA, CDR2 YSYEKL. V was shortened by 2 bases and J by 5 bases, with 12 bases between the two germline ends. There are 15 residues in the CDR3. CDR3 sequence: CASSQPTSGNEKLFF. The CDR3 DNA sequence: TGCGCCAGCAGCCAACCCACAAGCGGGAATGAAAAACTGTTTTTT.

The CDR3 here is CASSLEGARSYEQYF. CDR3 sequence (DNA): TGCGCCAGCAGCTTGGAAGGGGCCCGCTCCTACGAGCAGTACTTC. The chain links TRBV5-1 to TRBJ2-7; the D gene is possibly TRBD1 (5 bases). Trimming left V 0 bases short and J 0 bases short, with 10 bases between. Looked up from germline, CDR1 is SGHRS and CDR2 is YFSETQ. This CDR3 comprises 15 residues.

The chain links TRBV6-4 to TRBJ2-3, with 12 bases matching TRBD2. Germline V CDR1 and CDR2: MRHNA, SNTAGT. The CDR3 extends over 16 amino acids. V dropped 0 bases and J dropped 4; count of bases not matched to a gene: 2. CDR3 sequence (DNA): TGTGCCAGCAGTGACTCTTCTAGCGGGGGGGCAGATACGCAGTATTTT. Its translation is CASSDSSSGGADTQYF.

The chain recombines TRBV5-4 with TRBJ2-5; possible D gene TRBD1, 5 bases. Germline V gene sequence: CDR1 SGHNT, CDR2 YYREEE (reference sequence). CDR3 length: 14 amino acids. Trimming removed 5 bases from V and 1 base from J, with 12 bases in between. The CDR3 region has the DNA TGTGCCAGCAGGCAGCAGGGCCCCCAAGAGACCCAGTACTTC. This translates into CASRQQGPQETQYF.

The chain combines TRBV10-2 with TRBJ2-1; 13 nucleotides align to TRBD2. The CDR3 length is 17 residues. The V segment lost 5 bases and the J segment 4 bases; nucleotides outside the gene matches: 8. Germline lookup yields CDR1 WSHSY and CDR2 SAAADI. The chain's CDR3 is CASSKRLAGGHYNEQFF. The CDR3 DNA reads as TGCGCCAGCAGTAAAAGACTAGCGGGGGGCCATTACAATGAGCAGTTCTTC.

V gene TRBV2 combines with J gene TRBJ2-7; a possible D gene is TRBD1 (6 bases). Between the trimmed V and J ends, which lost 4 bases and 0 bases, there was a span of 13 bases. Germline CDR1 reads SNHLY; CDR2 reads FYNNEI. This CDR3 contains 15 residues. The CDR3 reads CASSGGQYRSYEQYF. The CDR3 region has the DNA TGTGCCAGCAGTGGAGGACAGTACCGCTCCTACGAGCAGTACTTC.

This sequence joins TRBV5-6 and TRBJ1-4; a weak D match, TRBD1 (6 bases). Looked up from germline, CDR1 is SGHDT and CDR2 is YYEEEE. The CDR3 extends over 15 amino acids. Trimming took 0 bases from V and 5 from J, leaving 11 bases between them. The CDR3 DNA reads TGTGCCAGCAGCTTGGCCGGGACAAGAAATGAAAAACTGTTTTTT. Translated, it gives CASSLAGTRNEKLFF.

The J gene is TRBJ1-2, the V gene TRBV29-1, with TRBD1 matching 8 bases. The CDR3 extends over 13 amino acids. V lost 6 bases to trimming and J lost 5 bases; unmatched junction nucleotides: 8. The V gene's germline CDR1 is SQVTM and CDR2 ANQGSEA. CDR3 DNA sequence: TGCAGCGTCCGGACCGGGACAGGATATGGCTACACCTTC. Amino acid sequence: CSVRTGTGYGYTF. The full variable domain, in which reference TRBV29-1 and TRBJ1-2 provide the parts outside the CDR3, is SAVISQKPSRDICQRGTSLTIQCQVDSQVTMMFWYRQQPGQSLTLIATANQGSEATYESGFVIDKFPISRPNLTFSTLTVSNMSPEDSSIYLCSVRTGTGYGYTFGSGTRLTVV.

The chain employs TRBV6-1 and TRBJ2-7, with 10 bases matching TRBD2. The CDR3 extends over 15 amino acids. Germline CDR1 MNHNS, CDR2 SASEGT. V trimming: 4 bases; J trimming: 2 bases; junction bases outside the gene matches: 5. The CDR3 loop reads CASSVIGLAAYEQYF. The CDR3, as DNA: TGTGCCAGCAGTGTAATCGGACTAGCGGCCTACGAGCAGTACTTC.

V gene TRBV9 combines with J gene TRBJ2-5; D is perhaps TRBD2 (6 bases). Germline V gene sequence: CDR1 SGDLS, CDR2 YYNGEE. The CDR3 totals 16 residues. Trimming cost V 0 bases and J 5 bases, with 17 bases left between them. CDR3 residues: CASSVAEGSGGETQYF. In DNA, the CDR3 is TGTGCCAGCAGCGTAGCCGAGGGTAGCGGCGGCGAGACCCAGTACTTC.

The chain is built from TRBV10-3 and TRBJ2-5; 8 positions agree with TRBD2. Germline V gives CDR1 ENHRY, CDR2 SYGVKD. The CDR3 loop spans 12 amino acids. V lost 9 bases to trimming and J lost 5 bases; unmatched junction nucleotides: 5. The CDR3 DNA reads TGTGCCATAGGGACTAGTTGGGAGACCCAGTACTTC. Translated: CAIGTSWETQYF.

The V gene is TRBV25-1, the J gene TRBJ2-2; D may be TRBD1 (6 bases). CDR1 is MGHDK and CDR2 is SYGVNS in the germline V gene. This CDR3 region has 15 residues. Between the trimmed V and J ends, which lost 2 bases and 4 bases, there was a span of 11 bases. CDR3 amino acids: CASSETGYGTGELFF. CDR3 nucleotide sequence: TGTGCCAGCAGTGAAACAGGGTATGGCACCGGGGAGCTGTTTTTT.

The V gene is TRBV2, the J gene TRBJ1-5, with a weak D call TRBD1 (5 bases). The ends were cut back, 8 bases at V and 3 bases at J, with 17 bases in the middle. This CDR3 is 15 amino acids long. The V gene's germline CDR1 is SNHLY and CDR2 FYNNEI. CDR3 nucleotides: TGTGCCAGCGCTGACATGAACAGGAACAATCAGCCCCAGCATTTT. Amino acids: CASADMNRNNQPQHF.

The chain uses TRBV9 and TRBJ1-1; D might be TRBD1 (5 bases). This CDR3 region has 14 residues. Trimming took off 0 bases at V and 3 bases at J, with 9 bases between the two ends. CDR1 is SGDLS, CDR2 YYNGEE, per germline. CDR3 protein: CASSVEPGDTEAFF. The CDR3 DNA reads as TGTGCCAGCAGCGTAGAACCGGGGGACACTGAAGCTTTCTTT.

The gene calls are TRBV19 and TRBJ1-4; TRBD1 agrees at 10 bases. The V gene end was trimmed by 8 bases and the J gene end by 6 bases; junction bases not matched to a gene: 3. CDR3 length: 13 amino acids. Germline V gives CDR1 LNHDA, CDR2 SQIVND (reference sequence). CDR3 nucleotide sequence: TGTGCCAGTCGACAGGGGGCTTATGAAAAACTGTTTTTT. Translating it yields CASRQGAYEKLFF.